One T cell receptor (beta chain) is described in this entry. The target of this receptor is not known. Per-nucleotide qualities are absent, and no much larger clonotype sits a single base away. The entry originates in a study of blood T cell repertoires in COVID-19 (dated by TCRdb to the early 2020s). With regard to the full study: Samples covering the acute and convalescent phases of COVID-19 were provided by collaborators in the United States, Italy and Spain. A de-identified subject ID, COVID-19 status, age in years and sex were almost always included in the sample metadata. Deeply sampled blood TCRbeta repertoires from subjects exposed to, actively infected with, or recovered from COVID-19 were included in the dataset. Where available, HLA class I and class II types were obtained from metadata supplied by the sample provider rather than from assay-based typing. The material from the prospective study consisted of cDNA or gDNA derived from T cells, B-cell-depleted T cells, or PBMCs. Samples came from the ongoing ImmuneRACE study (first 160 participants) plus 1,254 subjects from 6 global collaborators. A freely available public database, intended as a resource for researchers studying the immune response to SARS-CoV-2, is where the repertoires were released.

Each collaborating institution followed its own protocols to collect whole blood in K2EDTA tubes. For TCRbeta analysis, collaborators shipped samples as frozen whole blood, isolated PBMCs, or DNA extracted from either of those sample types. Results and caveats for the whole study, not just this receptor: Clinical and demographic metadata were provided uncurated, with the amount varying by source and participant.

The immunoSEQ Assay, a bias-controlled multiplex PCR, was used to amplify TCRbeta CDR3 regions from genomic DNA. The authors processed their data as follows. The number of nucleated cells in each sample was estimated by amplification of reference gene primers within the assay. To quantify the absolute abundance of each unique TCRbeta CDR3 rearrangement, sequence reads were collapsed and filtered. For each sample, productive Simpson clonality was calculated as the square root of Simpson's diversity index over productive rearrangements. What TCRdb holds here is the immuneACCESS table cut down to in-frame rearrangements. Part of the clones is not present; checked against another copy, under half of the missing clones reflect an unresolved V gene, and the others are unexplained. V and J calls and clone size are given by that table; D and trimming were obtained from the DNA. The sample has some 23,000 clones on record, about 93% of them singletons. The top ten clones comprise about a sixth of the sample.

Sequenced sample: peripheral blood. The source of this sequence is a human donor in a cohort sampled during active COVID-19.

The nucleotide sequence reads TGTGCCAGCTCACCATCGGGGTTGATTAACACTGAAGCTTTCTTT. The encoded protein is CASSPSGLINTEAFF. The receptor chain draws on TRBV18 and TRBJ1-1, with no confidently assigned D gene. Counted from cysteine to phenylalanine, this CDR3 has 15 amino acids. The kept DNA is CDR3 alone, 45 bases in frame from the first base. V gives up 2 bases and J gives up 2 bases, and the segment between their germline ends measures 12 bases. The germline V gene gives CDR1 as KGHSH and CDR2 as LQKENI.